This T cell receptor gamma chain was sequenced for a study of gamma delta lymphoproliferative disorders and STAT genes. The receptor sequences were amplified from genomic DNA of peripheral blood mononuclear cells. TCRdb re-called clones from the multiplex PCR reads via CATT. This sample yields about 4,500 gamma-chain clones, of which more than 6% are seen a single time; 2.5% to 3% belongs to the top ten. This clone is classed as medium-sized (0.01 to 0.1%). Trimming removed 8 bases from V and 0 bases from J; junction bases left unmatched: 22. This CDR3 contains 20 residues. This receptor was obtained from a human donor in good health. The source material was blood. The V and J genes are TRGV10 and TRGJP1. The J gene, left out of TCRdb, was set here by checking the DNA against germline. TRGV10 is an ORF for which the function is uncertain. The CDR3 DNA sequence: TGTGCTGCGTGGGATTATACCCCAACCTCGAGAAATACCACTGGTTGGTTCAAGATATTT. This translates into CAAWDYTPTSRNTTGWFKIF.